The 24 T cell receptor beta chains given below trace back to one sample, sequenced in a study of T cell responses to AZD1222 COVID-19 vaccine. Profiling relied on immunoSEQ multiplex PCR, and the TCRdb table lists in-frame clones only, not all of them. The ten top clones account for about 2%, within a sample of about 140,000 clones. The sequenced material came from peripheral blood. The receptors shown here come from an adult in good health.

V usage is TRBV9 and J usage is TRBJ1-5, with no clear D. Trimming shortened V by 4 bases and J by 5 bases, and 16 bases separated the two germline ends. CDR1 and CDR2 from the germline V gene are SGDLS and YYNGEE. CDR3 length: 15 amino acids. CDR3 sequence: CASSPRVGGDQPQHF. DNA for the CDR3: TGTGCCAGCAGCCCAAGAGTGGGTGGGGATCAGCCCCAGCATTTT.

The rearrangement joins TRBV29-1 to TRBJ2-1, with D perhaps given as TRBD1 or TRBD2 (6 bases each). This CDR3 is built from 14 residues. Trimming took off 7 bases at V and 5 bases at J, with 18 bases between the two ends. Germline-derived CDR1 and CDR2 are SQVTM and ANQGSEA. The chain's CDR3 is CSATVGGGNNEQFF. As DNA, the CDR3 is TGCAGCGCCACGGTGGGGGGCGGAAACAATGAGCAGTTCTTC.

For the CDR3, the DNA is TGTGCCAGCAGTCCCCCGGGGACAGGCAGGGAAAAACTGTTTTTT. This sequence encodes CASSPPGTGREKLFF. V is TRBV6-5 and J is TRBJ1-4; 8 positions agree with TRBD1. With 5 bases clipped from V and 8 bases from J, the junction kept 10 bases outside the gene matches. The germline gives CDR1 MNHEY, CDR2 SVGAGI. The CDR3 loop spans 15 amino acids.

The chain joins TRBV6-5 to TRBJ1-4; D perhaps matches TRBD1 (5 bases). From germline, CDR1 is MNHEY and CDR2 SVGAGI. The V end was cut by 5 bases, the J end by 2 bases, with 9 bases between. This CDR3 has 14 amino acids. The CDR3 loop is CASSQGVTNEKLFF. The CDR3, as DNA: TGTGCCAGCAGTCAGGGTGTCACTAATGAAAAACTGTTTTTT.

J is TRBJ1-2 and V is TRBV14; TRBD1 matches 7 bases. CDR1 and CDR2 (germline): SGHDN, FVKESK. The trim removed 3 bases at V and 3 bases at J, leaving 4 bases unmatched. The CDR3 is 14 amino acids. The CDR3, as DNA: TGTGCCAGCAGCCAGTTAGACAGGGACTATGGCTACACCTTC. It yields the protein CASSQLDRDYGYTF.

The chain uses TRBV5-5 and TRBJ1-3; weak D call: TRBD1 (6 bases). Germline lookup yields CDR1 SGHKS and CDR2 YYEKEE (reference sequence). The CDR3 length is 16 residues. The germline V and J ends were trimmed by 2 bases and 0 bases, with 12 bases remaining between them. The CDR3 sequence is CASSLQGSLSGNTIYF. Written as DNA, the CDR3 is TGTGCCAGCAGCTTACAGGGTTCTCTCTCTGGAAACACCATATATTTT.

CDR3 protein: CASSASTVNTEAFF. The CDR3 DNA reads as TGTGCCAGCAGCGCCTCGACTGTGAACACTGAAGCTTTCTTT. The chain carries TRBV5-4 and TRBJ1-1; D not certain. This CDR3 region has 14 residues. Deletions cut 4 bases from V and 0 bases from J, with 10 bases between. Looked up from germline, CDR1 is SGHNT and CDR2 is YYREEE (reference sequence). Combining the CDR3 with reference TRBV5-4 and TRBJ1-1 gives the whole variable domain ETGVTQSPTHLIKTRGQQVTLRCSSQSGHNTVSWYQQALGQGPQFIFQYYREEENGRGNFPPRFSGLQFPNYSSELNVNALELDDSALYLCASSASTVNTEAFFGQGTRLTVV.

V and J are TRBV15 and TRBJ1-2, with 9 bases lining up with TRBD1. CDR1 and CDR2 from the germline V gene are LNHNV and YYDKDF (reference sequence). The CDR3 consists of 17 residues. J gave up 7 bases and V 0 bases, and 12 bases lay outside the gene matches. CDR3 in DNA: TGTGCCACCAGCAGAGATCCAGGGGGACAGGGTCGGGGTGGCTACACCTTC. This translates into CATSRDPGGQGRGGYTF. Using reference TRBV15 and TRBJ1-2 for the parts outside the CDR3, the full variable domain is DAMVIQNPRYQVTQFGKPVTLSCSQTLNHNVMYWYQQKSSQAPKLLFHYYDKDFNNEADTPDNFQSRRPNTSFCFLDIRSPGLGDTAMYLCATSRDPGGQGRGGYTFGSGTRLTVV.

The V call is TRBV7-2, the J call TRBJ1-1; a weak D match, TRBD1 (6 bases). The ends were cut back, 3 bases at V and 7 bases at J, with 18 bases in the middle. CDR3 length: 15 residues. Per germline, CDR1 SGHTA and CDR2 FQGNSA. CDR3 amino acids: CASSFRQDTYGEAFF. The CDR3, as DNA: TGTGCCAGCAGCTTCAGACAGGATACTTATGGTGAAGCTTTCTTT.

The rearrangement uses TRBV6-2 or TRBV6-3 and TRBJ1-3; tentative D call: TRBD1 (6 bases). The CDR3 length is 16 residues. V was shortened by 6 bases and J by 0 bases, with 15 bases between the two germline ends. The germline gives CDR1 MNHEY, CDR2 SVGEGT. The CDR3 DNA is TGTGCCAGCAGACCTCGACAGGACACCTCTGGAAACACCATATATTTT. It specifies CASRPRQDTSGNTIYF.

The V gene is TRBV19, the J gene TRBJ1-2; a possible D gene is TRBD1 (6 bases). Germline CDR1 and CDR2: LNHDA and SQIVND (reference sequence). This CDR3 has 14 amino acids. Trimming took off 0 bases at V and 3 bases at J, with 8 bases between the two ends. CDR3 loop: CASSIERTDYGYTF. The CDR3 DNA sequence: TGTGCCAGTAGTATAGAGCGGACAGACTATGGCTACACCTTC.

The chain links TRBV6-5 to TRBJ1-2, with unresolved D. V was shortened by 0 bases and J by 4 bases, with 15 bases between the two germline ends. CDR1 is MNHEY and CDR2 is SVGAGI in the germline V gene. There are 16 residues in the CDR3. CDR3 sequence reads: CASSYSSPGLLYGYTF. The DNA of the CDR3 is TGTGCCAGCAGTTACTCGAGTCCGGGCTTACTCTATGGCTACACCTTC.

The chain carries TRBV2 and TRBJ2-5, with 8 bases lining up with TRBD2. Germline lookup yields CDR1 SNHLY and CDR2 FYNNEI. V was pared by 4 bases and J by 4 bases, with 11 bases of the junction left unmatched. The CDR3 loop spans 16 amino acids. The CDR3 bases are TGTGCCAGCAGTGTACCGGGAGGGGCGGGGGCAGAGACCCAGTACTTC. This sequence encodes CASSVPGGAGAETQYF.

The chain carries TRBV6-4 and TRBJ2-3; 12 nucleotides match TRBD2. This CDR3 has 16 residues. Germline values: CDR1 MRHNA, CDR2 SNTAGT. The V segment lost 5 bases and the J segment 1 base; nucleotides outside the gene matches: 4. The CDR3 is CASSQLAGGRTDTQYF. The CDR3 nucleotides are TGTGCCAGCAGTCAACTAGCGGGGGGCCGCACAGATACGCAGTATTTT.

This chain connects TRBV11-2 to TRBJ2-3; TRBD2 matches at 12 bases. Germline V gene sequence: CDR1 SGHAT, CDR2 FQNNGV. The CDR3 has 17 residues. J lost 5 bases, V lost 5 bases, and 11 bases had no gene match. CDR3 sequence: CASSLTLGLAGRDTQYF. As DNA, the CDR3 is TGTGCCAGCAGCCTCACCCTAGGACTAGCGGGGAGAGATACGCAGTATTTT.

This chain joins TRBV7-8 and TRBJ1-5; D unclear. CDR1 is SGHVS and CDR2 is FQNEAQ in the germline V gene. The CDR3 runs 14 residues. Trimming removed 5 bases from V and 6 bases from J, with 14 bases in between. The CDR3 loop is CASSLPGPLQPQHF. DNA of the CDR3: TGTGCCAGCAGCCTTCCGGGTCCTCTTCAGCCCCAGCATTTT.

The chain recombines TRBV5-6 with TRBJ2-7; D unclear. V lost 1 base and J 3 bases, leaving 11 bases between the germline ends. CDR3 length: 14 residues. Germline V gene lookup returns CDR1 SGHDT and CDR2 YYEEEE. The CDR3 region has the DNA TGTGCCAGCAGCTTGCGCCCGGGTGGCTACGAGCAGTACTTC. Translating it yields CASSLRPGGYEQYF. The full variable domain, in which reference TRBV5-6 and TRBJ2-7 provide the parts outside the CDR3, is DAGVTQSPTHLIKTRGQQVTLRCSPKSGHDTVSWYQQALGQGPQFIFQYYEEEERQRGNFPDRFSGHQFPNYSSELNVNALLLGDSALYLCASSLRPGGYEQYFGPGTRLTVT.

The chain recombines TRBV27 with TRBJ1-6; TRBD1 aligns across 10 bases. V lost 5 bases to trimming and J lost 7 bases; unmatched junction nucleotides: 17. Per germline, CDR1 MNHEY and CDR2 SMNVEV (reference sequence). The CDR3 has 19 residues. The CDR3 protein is CASSLRPGQGLIGNSPLHF. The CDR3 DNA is TGTGCCAGCAGTCTCCGACCGGGACAGGGGTTAATTGGGAATTCACCCCTCCACTTT.

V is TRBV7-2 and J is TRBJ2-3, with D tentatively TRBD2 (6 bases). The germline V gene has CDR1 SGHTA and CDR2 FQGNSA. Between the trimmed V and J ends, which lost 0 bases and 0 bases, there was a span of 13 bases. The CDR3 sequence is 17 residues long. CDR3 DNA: TGTGCCAGCAGCTTAGCAGGAGGGGCGTTGAGCACAGATACGCAGTATTTT. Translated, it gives CASSLAGGALSTDTQYF.

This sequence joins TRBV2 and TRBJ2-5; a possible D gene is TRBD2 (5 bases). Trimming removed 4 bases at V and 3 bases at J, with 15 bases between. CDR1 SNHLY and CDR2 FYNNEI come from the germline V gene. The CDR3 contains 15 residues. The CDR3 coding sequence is TGTGCCAGCAGTGGACCCGGGGTTACTGAAGAGACCCAGTACTTC. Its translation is CASSGPGVTEETQYF. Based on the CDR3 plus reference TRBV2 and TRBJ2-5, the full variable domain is EPEVTQTPSHQVTQMGQEVILRCVPISNHLYFYWYRQILGQKVEFLVSFYNNEISEKSEIFDDQFSVERPDGSNFTLKIRSTKLEDSAMYFCASSGPGVTEETQYFGPGTRLLVL.

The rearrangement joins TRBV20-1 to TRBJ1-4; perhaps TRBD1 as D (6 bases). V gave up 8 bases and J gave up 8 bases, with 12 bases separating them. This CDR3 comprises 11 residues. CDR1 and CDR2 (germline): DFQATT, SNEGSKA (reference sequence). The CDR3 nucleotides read TGCAGTACCTTAGGGGGAGAAAAACTGTTTTTT. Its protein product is CSTLGGEKLFF.

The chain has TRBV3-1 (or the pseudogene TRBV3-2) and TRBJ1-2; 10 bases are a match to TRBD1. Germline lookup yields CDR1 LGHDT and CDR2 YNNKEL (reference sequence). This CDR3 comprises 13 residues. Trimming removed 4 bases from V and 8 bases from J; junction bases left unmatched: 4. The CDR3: CASSRQGAEGYTF. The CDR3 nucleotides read TGTGCCAGCAGCCGACAGGGGGCAGAGGGCTACACCTTC.

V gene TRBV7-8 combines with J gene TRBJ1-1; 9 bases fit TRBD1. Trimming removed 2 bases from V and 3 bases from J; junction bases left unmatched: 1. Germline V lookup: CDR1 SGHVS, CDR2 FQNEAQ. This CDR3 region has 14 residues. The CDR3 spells CASSLRDRDTEAFF. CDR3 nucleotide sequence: TGTGCCAGCAGCTTACGGGACAGGGACACTGAAGCTTTCTTT.

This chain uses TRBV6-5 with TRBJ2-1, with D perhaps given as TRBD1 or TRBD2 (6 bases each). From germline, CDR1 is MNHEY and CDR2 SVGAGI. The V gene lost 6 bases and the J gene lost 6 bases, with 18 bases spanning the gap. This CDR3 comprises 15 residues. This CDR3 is CASSYGVGGLNEQFF. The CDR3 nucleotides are TGTGCCAGCAGCTACGGAGTAGGGGGACTCAATGAGCAGTTCTTC.